This TCR beta chain was sequenced for a study of blood T cell repertoires in COVID-19 (dated by TCRdb to the early 2020s). For the study in its entirety: Collaborator samples came from the United States, Italy and Spain and covered acute and convalescent phases of COVID-19. The material from the prospective study consisted of cDNA or gDNA derived from T cells, B-cell-depleted T cells, or PBMCs. A de-identified subject ID, COVID-19 status, age in years and sex were almost always included in the sample metadata. The repertoires were made available in a free public database intended to serve as a resource for research on the immune response to SARS-CoV-2. Samples were obtained from the ongoing ImmuneRACE study (first 160 participants) and from some 1,200 subjects provided by 6 global collaborators. Where available, HLA class I and class II types were taken from metadata supplied by the sample provider and were not determined by assay-based typing. Subjects who had been exposed to COVID-19, were actively infected with it, or had recovered from it provided the deeply sampled blood TCRbeta repertoires that made up the dataset. What the study reported, not specific to this receptor: The quantity of clinical and demographic metadata differed by source and by participant and was supplied without curation.

One collaborating source in Seattle enrolled patients during active infection and followed them longitudinally through the course of disease. The collaborating institutions used their own protocols to collect whole blood in K2EDTA tubes. For TCRbeta analysis, collaborators shipped samples in one of three forms: frozen whole blood, isolated PBMCs, or DNA extracted from either of those sample types. The immunoSEQ Assay, a bias-controlled multiplex PCR, was used to amplify TCRbeta CDR3 regions from genomic DNA. Turning to the authors' computational methods: The number of nucleated cells in each sample was estimated from the amplification of reference gene primers within the assay. To quantify the absolute abundance of each unique TCRbeta CDR3 rearrangement, sequence reads were collapsed and filtered. For each sample, productive Simpson clonality was calculated as the square root of Simpson's diversity index across productive rearrangements. TCRdb retrieved this table from immuneACCESS and kept in-frame rearrangements only. Not all clones are present; in checked studies, unresolved V genes account for under half, and no reason is known for the remainder. V and J calls plus clone size are reproduced from that table; the DNA served to infer D and trimming. This sample lists some 200,000 clones; over 75% were detected once. 2% to 3% of the sample lies in the top ten.

In the case of this clone: The antigen it binds to is not known. No qualities accompany the bases; no much larger clone lies one base away.

The TCR comes from a woman in her 70s with COVID-19, enrolled during active disease. The sequenced sample was peripheral blood.

The CDR3 sequence is CASSEGRFTEAFF. The DNA sequence reads TGTGCCAGCAGTGAAGGGAGATTCACTGAAGCTTTCTTT. This receptor chain uses TRBV2 and TRBJ1-1; the D segment cannot be called with confidence. The cysteine opens and the phenylalanine closes a CDR3 of 13 amino acids. The only DNA kept is the CDR3, 39 bases in frame from the first base. CDR1 and CDR2 are read off the germline V gene as SNHLY and FYNNEI. V was cut back by 1 base and J by 4 bases, leaving a gap of 7 bases between them.